Reported below is one T cell receptor beta chain. V lost 4 bases and J lost 5; bases outside the gene matches: 3. Looked up from germline, CDR1 is GTSNPN and CDR2 is SVGIG (reference sequence). The CDR3 totals 12 residues. The data are from a study of Ad26.COV2.S vaccination and SARS-CoV-2 variants. Overall study: Once or twice, 56 days apart, Ad26.COV2.S was delivered intramuscularly.

Sample treatment: around 19 received Ad26.COV2.S at low or high dose, single or two shots; 5 received placebo; per-sample allocation not given. Sampling occurred on day 63 after the first vaccine or placebo injection. Sequenced by immunoSEQ multiplex PCR; TCRdb stores in-frame clones only, minus some. The sample shows some 250,000 clones, approximately 90% of them seen only once. Sequenced here: peripheral blood, sampled in a trial of Ad26.COV2.S vaccine versus placebo. This chain uses TRBV30 with TRBJ2-5, with TRBD1 matching over 8 bases. This TCR was recovered from a person aged 18-60 years who received the Ad26.COV2.S COVID-19 vaccine or a placebo. In nucleotides, the CDR3 is TGTGCCTGGAACAGGGGGTGGGAGACCCAGTACTTC. Translation: CAWNRGWETQYF.